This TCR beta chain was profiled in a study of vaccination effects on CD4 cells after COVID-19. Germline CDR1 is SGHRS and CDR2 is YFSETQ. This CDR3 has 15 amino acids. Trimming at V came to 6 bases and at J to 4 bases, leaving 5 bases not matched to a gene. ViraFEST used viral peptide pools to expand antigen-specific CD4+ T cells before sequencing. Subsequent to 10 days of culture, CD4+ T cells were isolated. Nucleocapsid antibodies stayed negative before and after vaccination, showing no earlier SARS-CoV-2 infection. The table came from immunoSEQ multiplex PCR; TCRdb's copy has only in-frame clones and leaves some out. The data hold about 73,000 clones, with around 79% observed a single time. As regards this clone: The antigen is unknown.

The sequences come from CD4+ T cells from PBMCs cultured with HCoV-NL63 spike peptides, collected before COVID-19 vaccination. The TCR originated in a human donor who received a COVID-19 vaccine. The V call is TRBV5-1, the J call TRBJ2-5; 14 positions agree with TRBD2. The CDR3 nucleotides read TGCGCCAGCATGGGGACTAGCGGGGGACGAGAGACCCAGTACTTC. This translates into CASMGTSGGRETQYF. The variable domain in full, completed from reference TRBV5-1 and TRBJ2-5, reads KAGVTQTPRYLIKTRGQQVTLSCSPISGHRSVSWYQQTPGQGLQFLFEYFSETQRNKGNFPGRFSGRQFSNSRSEMNVSTLELGDSALYLCASMGTSGGRETQYFGPGTRLLVL.